Below are 7 T cell receptor beta chains sequenced from a single sample in a study of blood T cell repertoires in COVID-19. The data were produced by immunoSEQ multiplex PCR, yet TCRdb's version contains in-frame clones alone and is incomplete. The sample carries about 300,000 clones, roughly nine tenths recorded once. The sample comprised PBMCs or T cells enriched from blood (not recorded which). These receptors came from a woman aged 45-60 years who had been exposed to COVID-19.

V and J are TRBV20-1 and TRBJ2-7; D not certain. The CDR3 runs to 11 residues. The germline V gene encodes CDR1 DFQATT and CDR2 SNEGSKA (reference sequence). The V end lost 2 bases, the J end lost 3 bases, and 5 bases lay between the germline ends. CDR3 protein: CSARSVYEQYF. CDR3 bases: TGCAGTGCTAGATCCGTCTACGAGCAGTACTTC.

The chain links TRBV6-4 to TRBJ1-2; weak D call: TRBD1 (5 bases). With 10 bases removed from V and 1 base from J, the gap between germline ends came to 22 bases. Germline CDR1 reads MRHNA; CDR2 reads SNTAGT. The CDR3 runs to 16 residues. CDR3 sequence reads: CAITFGGAQDNYGYTF. In DNA form, the CDR3 reads TGTGCCATTACATTCGGTGGGGCTCAGGATAACTATGGCTACACCTTC.

This chain connects TRBV4-1 to TRBJ2-7, with D maybe TRBD2 (5 bases). Per germline, CDR1 MGHRA and CDR2 YSYEKL. Trimming took off 0 bases at V and 6 bases at J, with 15 bases between the two ends. The length of the CDR3 is 15 residues. As DNA, the CDR3 is TGCGCCAGCAGCCAAGATTATGAGGGAAACGGCGAGCAGTACTTC. It encodes CASSQDYEGNGEQYF.

The chain carries TRBV9 and TRBJ2-2, with 10 bases matching TRBD1. Unmatched junction bases numbered 7, after V lost 2 bases and J lost 3 bases. Germline values: CDR1 SGDLS, CDR2 YYNGEE. The CDR3 extends over 17 amino acids. The CDR3 sequence is CASSVGSGTGDTGELFF. CDR3 bases: TGTGCCAGCAGCGTGGGGTCCGGGACAGGGGACACCGGGGAGCTGTTTTTT.

The chain employs TRBV28 and TRBJ1-5, with TRBD1 as a possible D gene (6 bases). There are 18 residues in the CDR3. Germline lookup yields CDR1 MDHEN and CDR2 SYDVKM. Trimming removed 2 bases at V and 7 bases at J, with 24 bases between. CDR3 DNA sequence: TGTGCCAGCAGTTTAGCCTTGACAGGTTCCCGTGTTGGGCAGCCCCAGCATTTT. Protein: CASSLALTGSRVGQPQHF.

The chain uses TRBV21-1 and TRBJ1-4. TRBV21-1 is a recognized pseudogene. This CDR3 is 14 amino acids long. CDR3 residues: CASGTGVANEKLFF. DNA for the CDR3: TGTGCCAGCGGTACCGGGGTAGCTAATGAAAAACTGTTTTTT.

The chain has TRBV6-6 and TRBJ2-6, with D possibly TRBD1 on 6 matching bases. This CDR3 region has 19 residues. Trimming removed 5 bases at V and 0 bases at J, with 20 bases between. Germline V gene data show CDR1 as MNHNY and CDR2 as SVGAGI (reference sequence). CDR3 region: CASSRTVQGSSSGANVLTF. CDR3 nucleotides: TGTGCCAGCAGTCGGACAGTCCAAGGGTCAAGCTCTGGGGCCAACGTCCTGACTTTC.